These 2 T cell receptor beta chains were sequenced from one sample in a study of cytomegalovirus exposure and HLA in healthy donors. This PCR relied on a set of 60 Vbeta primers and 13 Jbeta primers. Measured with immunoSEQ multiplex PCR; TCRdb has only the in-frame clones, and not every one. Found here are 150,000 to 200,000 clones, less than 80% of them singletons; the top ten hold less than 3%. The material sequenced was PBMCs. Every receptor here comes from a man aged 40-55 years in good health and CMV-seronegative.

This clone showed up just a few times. The CDR3 reads CASREQGAREKLFF. The CDR3 DNA follows: TGCGCCAGCAGGGAGCAGGGGGCACGGGAAAAACTGTTTTTT. This rearrangement joins TRBV5-1 to TRBJ1-4; 8 nucleotides align to TRBD1. CDR1 is SGHRS and CDR2 is YFSETQ in the germline V gene. The V segment lost 5 bases and the J segment 8 bases; nucleotides outside the gene matches: 8. The CDR3 covers 14 residues.

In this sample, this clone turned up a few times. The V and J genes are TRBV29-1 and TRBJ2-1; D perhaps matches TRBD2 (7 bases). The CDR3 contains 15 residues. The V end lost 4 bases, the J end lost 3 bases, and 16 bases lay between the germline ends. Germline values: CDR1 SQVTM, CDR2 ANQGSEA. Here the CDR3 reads CSVGSSGGHYNEQFF. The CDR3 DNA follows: TGCAGCGTTGGATCCTCGGGGGGACACTACAATGAGCAGTTCTTC.